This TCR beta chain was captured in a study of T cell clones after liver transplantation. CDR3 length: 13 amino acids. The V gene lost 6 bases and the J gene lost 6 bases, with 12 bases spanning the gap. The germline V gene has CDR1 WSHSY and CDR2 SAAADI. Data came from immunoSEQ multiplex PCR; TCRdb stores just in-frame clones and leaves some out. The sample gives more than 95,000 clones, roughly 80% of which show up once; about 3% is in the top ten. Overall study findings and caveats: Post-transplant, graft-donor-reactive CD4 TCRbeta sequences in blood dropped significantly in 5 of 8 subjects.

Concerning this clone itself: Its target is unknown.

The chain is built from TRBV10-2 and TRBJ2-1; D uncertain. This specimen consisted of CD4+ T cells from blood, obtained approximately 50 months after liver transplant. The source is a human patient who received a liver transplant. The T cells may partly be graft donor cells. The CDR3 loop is CASRPPDLNEQFF. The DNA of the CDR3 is TGCGCCAGCAGACCCCCCGACCTCAATGAGCAGTTCTTC.